The TCR beta chain described here comes from a study of cytomegalovirus exposure and HLA in healthy donors. Study as a whole: Membership in the Caucasian-associated ancestry cluster was found for 81% of around 380 genotyped donors.

Study-wide points: Earlier findings revealed that most TCR beta V segments proved productive either about 87% or about 30% of the time. It was confirmed in vitro that a few of the CMV-associated chains were specific for CMV antigens. A later analysis showed TCR association rates differing by HLA locus, peaking at DRB1 and lowest at HLA-C.

This clone was observed a handful of times. Its target is unknown. The PCR had 60 Vbeta and 13 Jbeta primers. The method was immunoSEQ multiplex PCR; TCRdb's version includes in-frame clones alone and lacks a portion of them. In the table there are roughly 100,000 clones, 10% of which are singletons. The clonotype originates from a man aged 35 to 55 in good health and CMV-seropositive. The sample comprised PBMCs.

CDR3 DNA: TGTGCCAGCAGTCCGCAGGAGTACTTC. Protein: CASSPQEYF. The J gene is TRBJ2-7, the V gene TRBV27, with no clear D. With 5 bases removed from V and 11 bases from J, the gap between germline ends came to 7 bases. The germline gives CDR1 MNHEY, CDR2 SMNVEV (reference sequence). The CDR3 spans 9 residues.